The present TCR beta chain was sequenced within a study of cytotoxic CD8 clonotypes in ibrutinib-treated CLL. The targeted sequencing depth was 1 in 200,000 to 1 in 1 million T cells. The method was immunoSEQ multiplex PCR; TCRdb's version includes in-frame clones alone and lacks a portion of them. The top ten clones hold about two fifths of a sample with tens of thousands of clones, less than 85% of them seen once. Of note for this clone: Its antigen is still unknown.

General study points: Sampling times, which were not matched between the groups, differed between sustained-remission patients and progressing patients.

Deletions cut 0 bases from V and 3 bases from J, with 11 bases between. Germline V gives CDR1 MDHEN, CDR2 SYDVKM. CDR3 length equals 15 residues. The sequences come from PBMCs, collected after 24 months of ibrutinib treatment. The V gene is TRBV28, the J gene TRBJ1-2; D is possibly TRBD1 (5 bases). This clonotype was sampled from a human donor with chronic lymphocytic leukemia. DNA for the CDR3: TGTGCCAGCAGTTTATGGGGGCAGGGCGACTATGGCTACACCTTC. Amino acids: CASSLWGQGDYGYTF.